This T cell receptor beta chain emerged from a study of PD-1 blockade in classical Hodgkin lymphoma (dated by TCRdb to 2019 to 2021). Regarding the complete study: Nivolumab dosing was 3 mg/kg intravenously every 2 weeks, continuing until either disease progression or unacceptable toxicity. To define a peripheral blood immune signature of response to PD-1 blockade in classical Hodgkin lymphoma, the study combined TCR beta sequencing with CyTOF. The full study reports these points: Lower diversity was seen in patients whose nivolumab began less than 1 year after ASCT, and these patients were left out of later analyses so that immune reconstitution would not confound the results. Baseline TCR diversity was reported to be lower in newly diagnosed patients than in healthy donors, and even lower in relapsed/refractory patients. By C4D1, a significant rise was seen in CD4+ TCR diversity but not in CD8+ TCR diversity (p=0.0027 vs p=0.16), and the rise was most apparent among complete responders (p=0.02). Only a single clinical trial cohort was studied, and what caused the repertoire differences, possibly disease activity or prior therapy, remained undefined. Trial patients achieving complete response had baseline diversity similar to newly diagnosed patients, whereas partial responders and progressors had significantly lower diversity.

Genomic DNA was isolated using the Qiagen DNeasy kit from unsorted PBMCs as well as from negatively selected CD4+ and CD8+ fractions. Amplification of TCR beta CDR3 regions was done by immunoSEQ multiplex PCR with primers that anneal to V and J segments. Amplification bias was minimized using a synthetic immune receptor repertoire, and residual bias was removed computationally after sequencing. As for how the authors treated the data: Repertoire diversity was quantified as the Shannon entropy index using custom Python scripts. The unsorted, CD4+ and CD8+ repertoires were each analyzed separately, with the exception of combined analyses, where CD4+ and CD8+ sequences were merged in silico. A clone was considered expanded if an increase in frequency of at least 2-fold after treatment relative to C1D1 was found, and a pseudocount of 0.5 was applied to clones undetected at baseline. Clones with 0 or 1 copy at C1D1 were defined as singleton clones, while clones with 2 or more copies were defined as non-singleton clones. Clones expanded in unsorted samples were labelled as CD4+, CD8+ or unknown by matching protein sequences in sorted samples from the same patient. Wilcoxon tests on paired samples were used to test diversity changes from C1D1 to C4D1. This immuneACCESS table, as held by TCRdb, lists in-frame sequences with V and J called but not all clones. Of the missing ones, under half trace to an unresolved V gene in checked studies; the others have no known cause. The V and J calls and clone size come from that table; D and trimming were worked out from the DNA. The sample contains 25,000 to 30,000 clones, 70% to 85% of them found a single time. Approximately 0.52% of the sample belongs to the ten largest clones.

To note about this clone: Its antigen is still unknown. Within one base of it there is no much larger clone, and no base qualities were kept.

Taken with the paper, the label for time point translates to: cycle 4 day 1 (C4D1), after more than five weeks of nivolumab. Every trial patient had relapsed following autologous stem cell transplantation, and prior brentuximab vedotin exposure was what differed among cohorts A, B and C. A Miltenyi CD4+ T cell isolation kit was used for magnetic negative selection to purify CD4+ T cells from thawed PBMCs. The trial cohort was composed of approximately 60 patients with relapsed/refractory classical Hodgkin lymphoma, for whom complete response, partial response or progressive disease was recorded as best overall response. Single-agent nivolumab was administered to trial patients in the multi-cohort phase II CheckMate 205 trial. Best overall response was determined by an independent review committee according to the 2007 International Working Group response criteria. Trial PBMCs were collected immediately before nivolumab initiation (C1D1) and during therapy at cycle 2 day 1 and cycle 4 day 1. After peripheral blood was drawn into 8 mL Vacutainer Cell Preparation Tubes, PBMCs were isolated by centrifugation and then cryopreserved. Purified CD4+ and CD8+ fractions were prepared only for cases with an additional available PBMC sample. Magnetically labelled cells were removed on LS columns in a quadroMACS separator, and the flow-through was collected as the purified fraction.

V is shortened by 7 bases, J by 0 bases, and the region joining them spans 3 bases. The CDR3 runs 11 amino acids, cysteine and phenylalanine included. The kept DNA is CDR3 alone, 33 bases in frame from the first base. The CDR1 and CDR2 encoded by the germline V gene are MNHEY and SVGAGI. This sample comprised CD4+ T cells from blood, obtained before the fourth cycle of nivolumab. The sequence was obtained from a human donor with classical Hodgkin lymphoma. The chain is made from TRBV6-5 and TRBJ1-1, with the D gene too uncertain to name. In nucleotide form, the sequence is TGTGCCAGCACTATGAACACTGAAGCTTTCTTT. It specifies CASTMNTEAFF.